This T cell receptor beta chain was recorded in a study of CD8+ T cells in alopecia areata (dated by TCRdb to about 2018). Study-wide context: Treated patients were enrolled in an open-label pilot trial of oral tofacitinib, 5 to 10 mg twice daily, for moderate-to-severe alopecia areata. Tofacitinib was administered for 6 to 18 months, and 6 months of follow-up off drug were then conducted to assess delayed response and recurrence. For the treated patients, the SALT score, which quantifies what percentage of scalp surface area is affected, served as the measure of disease severity. In both human patients and the C3H/HeJ mouse model, the study applied high-throughput TCRbeta sequencing to look at T cell clonal expansion in alopecia areata. In humans, TCRbeta sequencing was performed on scalp tissue and on sorted CD4+ and CD8+ peripheral blood T cells from healthy controls and from patients with patchy or totalis/universalis alopecia areata. Biopsies were taken from tofacitinib-treated patients at baseline and again at 4 and 24 weeks into treatment, and several of those patients also had a later scalp biopsy. Scalp clonality was compared across normal scalp (n=4), patchy alopecia areata scalp (n=8), and alopecia totalis/universalis scalp (n=8). RNA was extracted with the PAXgene miRNA kit for fixed scalp, the miRNeasy kit for PBMCs, and the RNeasy kit for mouse skin. Amplification of TCRbeta CDR3 regions was done by immunoSEQ multiplex PCR using 35 Vbeta forward primers and 13 Jbeta reverse primers. What the authors observed across the whole study: Compared with mice, TCR sequences shared between patients were less clear, possibly partly because of HLA diversity across the patient population. Unlike mouse skin, where gammadelta T cells dominate, normal human skin contains resident alphabeta T cells that get sequenced too, which complicates analysis of the scalp TCR repertoire. Compared with normal scalp, lesional scalp, particularly in alopecia totalis/universalis, had higher clonality and more expanded CD8+ clones, which suggests antigenic drive. Because the treated cohort was small and had just a single nonresponder, larger studies are needed to establish links between baseline CD8+ expansion and response. Many expanded lesional clones were found to persist in scalp and blood during tofacitinib treatment, and relapse after treatment cessation may be partly explained by this persistence. Tofacitinib significantly decreased scalp clonality and the number of expanded CD8+ clones among the top 100 scalp clones.

Based on the germline V gene, the CDR1 and CDR2 sequences are SGHAT and FQNNGV. V sheds 6 bases and J sheds 9 bases, leaving 14 bases between their ends. The CDR3 sequence holds 12 residues, the cysteine and phenylalanine included. Just CDR3 DNA is preserved here, 36 bases in frame from base 1. Details on this clone: Which antigen it targets is not known. Base qualities are missing; no much larger clone stands one base away.

Reading the label with the study, this specimen's time point is: less than 25 weeks on oral tofacitinib. The sample's treatment or condition label, decoded: oral pan-JAK inhibitor, 5-10 mg twice daily. Peripheral blood and lesional scalp punch biopsies were obtained from patients with alopecia areata. PBMCs were isolated by density centrifugation and stained for CD3, CD4 and CD8, and CD4+ and CD8+ T cells were sorted on a FACSAria. Libraries were built with the immunoSEQ multiplex PCR assay. For TCR sequencing, RNA was extracted from every sample and reverse transcribed into cDNA to serve as template. First-strand cDNA was synthesized with SuperScript III using a 2:1 mix of oligo-dT and random hexamers. Amplification bias was assessed with a synthetic immune receptor repertoire, and residual bias was removed computationally. As for the original processing: After raw reads were preprocessed to remove errors, the CDR3 was defined following IMGT conventions as running from the conserved cysteine to phenylalanine. Clonality was computed by normalizing Shannon entropy by log2 of the number of productive unique TCRs and subtracting the result from 1. Whether scalp clones were CD4 or CD8 was inferred by matching scalp TCRbeta sequences against CD4 and CD8 repertoires sorted from blood. TCRdb carries this immuneACCESS record with in-frame sequences only. Its versions omit some clonotypes, under half of them owing to an unresolved V gene in the studies checked, with the rest unexplained. For V, J and clone size, that table is used; D and trimming come from the DNA. For this sample the table gives 150,000 to 250,000 clones, of which 55% to 75% were detected only once. The ten largest clones capture about 5.1% of the sample.

The chain joins TRBV11-2 to TRBJ2-5; no D segment can be confidently identified. This receptor was identified in a human donor with alopecia areata. The sample in question was CD4+ T cells sorted from blood, obtained at week 24, from a patient treated with tofacitinib. CDR3 region: CASSFLSQPQYF. The nucleotide sequence is TGTGCCAGCAGTTTTTTAAGCCAACCCCAGTACTTC.